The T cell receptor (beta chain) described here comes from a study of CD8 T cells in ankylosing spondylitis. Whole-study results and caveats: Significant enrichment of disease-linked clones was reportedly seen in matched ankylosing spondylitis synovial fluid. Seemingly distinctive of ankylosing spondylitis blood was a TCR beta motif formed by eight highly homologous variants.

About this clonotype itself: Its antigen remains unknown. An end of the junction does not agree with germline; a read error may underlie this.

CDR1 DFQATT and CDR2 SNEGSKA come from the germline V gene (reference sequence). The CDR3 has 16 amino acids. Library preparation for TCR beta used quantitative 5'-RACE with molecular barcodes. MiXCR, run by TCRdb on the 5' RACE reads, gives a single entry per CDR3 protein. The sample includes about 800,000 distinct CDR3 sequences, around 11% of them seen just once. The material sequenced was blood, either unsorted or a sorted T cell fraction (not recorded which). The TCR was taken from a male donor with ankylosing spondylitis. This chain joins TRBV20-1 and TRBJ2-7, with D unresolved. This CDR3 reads CCASSVTQPLPYEQYF. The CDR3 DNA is TGCTGTGCTAGTTCGGTCACACAACCATTACCCTACGAGCAGTACTTC.